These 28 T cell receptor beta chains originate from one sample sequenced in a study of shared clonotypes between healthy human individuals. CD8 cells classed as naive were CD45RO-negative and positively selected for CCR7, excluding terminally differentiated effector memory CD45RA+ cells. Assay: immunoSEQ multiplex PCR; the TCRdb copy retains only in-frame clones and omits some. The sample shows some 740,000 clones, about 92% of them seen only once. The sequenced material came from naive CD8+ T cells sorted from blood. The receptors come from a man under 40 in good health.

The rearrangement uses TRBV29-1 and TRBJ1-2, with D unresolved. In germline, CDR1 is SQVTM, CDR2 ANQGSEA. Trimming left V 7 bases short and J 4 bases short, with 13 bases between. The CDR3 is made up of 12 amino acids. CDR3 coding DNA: TGCAGCGCCGATAGTGGAGGCTATGGCTACACCTTC. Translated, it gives CSADSGGYGYTF.

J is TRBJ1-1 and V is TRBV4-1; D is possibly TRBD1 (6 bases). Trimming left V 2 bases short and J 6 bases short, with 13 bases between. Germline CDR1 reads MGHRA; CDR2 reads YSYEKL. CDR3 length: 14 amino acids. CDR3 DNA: TGCGCCAGCAGCCAAAGACAGGTAGCTTCTGAAGCTTTCTTT. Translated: CASSQRQVASEAFF.

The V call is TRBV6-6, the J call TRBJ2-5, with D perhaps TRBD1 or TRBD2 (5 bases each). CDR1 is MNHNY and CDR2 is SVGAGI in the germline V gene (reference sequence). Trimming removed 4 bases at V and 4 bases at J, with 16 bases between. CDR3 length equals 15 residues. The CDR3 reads CASSSERGEIETQYF. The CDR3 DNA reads TGTGCCAGCAGTTCTGAGAGGGGCGAAATAGAGACCCAGTACTTC.

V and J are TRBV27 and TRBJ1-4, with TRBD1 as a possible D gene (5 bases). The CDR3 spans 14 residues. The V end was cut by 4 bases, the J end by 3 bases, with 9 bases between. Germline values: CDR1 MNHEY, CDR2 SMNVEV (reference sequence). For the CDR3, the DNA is TGTGCCAGCAGTTGGGGCAGACCTAATGAAAAACTGTTTTTT. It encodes CASSWGRPNEKLFF.

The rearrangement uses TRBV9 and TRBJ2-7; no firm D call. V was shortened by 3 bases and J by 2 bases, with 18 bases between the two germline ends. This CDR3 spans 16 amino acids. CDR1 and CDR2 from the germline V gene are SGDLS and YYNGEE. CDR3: CASSADAGPNPYEQYF. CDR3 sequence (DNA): TGTGCCAGCAGCGCGGATGCAGGACCAAACCCCTACGAGCAGTACTTC.

The CDR3 coding sequence is TGTGCCACCTCTTACCTCTCTGGAAACACCATATATTTT. Amino acids: CATSYLSGNTIYF. The V call is TRBV25-1, the J call TRBJ1-3; D unresolved. The CDR3 contains 13 residues. V was shortened by 10 bases and J by 0 bases, with 10 bases between the two germline ends. Looked up from germline, CDR1 is MGHDK and CDR2 is SYGVNS.

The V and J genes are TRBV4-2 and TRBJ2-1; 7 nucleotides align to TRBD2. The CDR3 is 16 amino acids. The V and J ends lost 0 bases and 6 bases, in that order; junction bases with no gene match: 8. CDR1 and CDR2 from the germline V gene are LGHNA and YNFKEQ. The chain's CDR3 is CASSQDLAGVSNEQFF. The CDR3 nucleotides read TGTGCCAGCAGCCAAGATCTTGCGGGAGTGAGCAATGAGCAGTTCTTC.

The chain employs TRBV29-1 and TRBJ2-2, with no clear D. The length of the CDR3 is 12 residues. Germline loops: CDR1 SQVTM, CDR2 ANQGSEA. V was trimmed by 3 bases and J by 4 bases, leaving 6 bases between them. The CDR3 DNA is TGCAGCGTTGATTCCCCCACCGGGGAGCTGTTTTTT. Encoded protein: CSVDSPTGELFF.

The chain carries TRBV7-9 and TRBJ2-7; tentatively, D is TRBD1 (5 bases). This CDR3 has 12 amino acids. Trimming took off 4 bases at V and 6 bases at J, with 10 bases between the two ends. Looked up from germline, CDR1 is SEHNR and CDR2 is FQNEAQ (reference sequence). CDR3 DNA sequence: TGTGCCAGCAGCTCGACAGTCGGCGAGCAGTACTTC. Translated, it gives CASSSTVGEQYF.

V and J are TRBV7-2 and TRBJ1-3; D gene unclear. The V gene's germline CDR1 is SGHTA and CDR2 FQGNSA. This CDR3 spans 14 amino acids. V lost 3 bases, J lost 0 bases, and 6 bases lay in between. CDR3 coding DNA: TGTGCCAGCAGCTTGACGGACTCTGGAAACACCATATATTTT. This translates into CASSLTDSGNTIYF.

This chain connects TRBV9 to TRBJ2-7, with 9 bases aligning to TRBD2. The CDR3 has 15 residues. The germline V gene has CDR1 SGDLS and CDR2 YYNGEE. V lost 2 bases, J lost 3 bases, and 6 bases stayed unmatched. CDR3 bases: TGTGCCAGCAGCGTTAGCGGGGGCAATTACTACGAGCAGTACTTC. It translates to CASSVSGGNYYEQYF.

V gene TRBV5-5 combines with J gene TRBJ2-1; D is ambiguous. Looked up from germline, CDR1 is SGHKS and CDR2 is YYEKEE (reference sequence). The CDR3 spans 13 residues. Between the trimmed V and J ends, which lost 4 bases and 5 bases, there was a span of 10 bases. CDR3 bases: TGTGCCAGCAGCAAGACCCCAGACAATGAGCAGTTCTTC. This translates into CASSKTPDNEQFF.

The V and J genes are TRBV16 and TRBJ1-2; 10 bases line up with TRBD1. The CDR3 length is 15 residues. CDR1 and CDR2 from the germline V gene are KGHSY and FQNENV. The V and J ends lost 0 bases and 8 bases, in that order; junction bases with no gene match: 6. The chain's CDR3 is CASSQSRTGGKGYTF. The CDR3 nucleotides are TGTGCCAGCAGCCAATCCCGGACAGGGGGAAAAGGCTACACCTTC.

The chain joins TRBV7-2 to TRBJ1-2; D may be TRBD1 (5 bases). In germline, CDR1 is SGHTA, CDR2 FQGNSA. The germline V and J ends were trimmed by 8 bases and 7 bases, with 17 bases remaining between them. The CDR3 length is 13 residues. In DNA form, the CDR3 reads TGTGCCAGCGCGTATATCTCGGGGGTTGGCTACACCTTC. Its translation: CASAYISGVGYTF.

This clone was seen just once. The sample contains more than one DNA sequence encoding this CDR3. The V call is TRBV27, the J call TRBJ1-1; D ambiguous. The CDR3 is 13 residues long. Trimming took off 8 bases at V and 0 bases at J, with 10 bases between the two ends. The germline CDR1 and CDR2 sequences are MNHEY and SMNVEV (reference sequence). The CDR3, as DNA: TGTGCCAGCTCTCGGGGTATGAACACTGAAGCTTTCTTT. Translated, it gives CASSRGMNTEAFF.

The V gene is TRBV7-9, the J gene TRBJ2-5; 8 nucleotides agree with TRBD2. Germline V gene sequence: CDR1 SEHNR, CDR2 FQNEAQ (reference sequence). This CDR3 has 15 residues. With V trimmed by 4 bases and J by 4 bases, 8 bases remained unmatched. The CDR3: CASSSVAGPLETQYF. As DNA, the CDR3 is TGTGCCAGCAGCTCGGTAGCGGGGCCACTAGAGACCCAGTACTTC. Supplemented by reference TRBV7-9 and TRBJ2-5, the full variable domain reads DTGVSQNPRHKITKRGQNVTFRCDPISEHNRLYWYRQTLGQGPEFLTYFQNEAQLEKSRLLSDRFSAERPKGSFSTLEIQRTEQGDSAMYLCASSSVAGPLETQYFGPGTRLLVL.

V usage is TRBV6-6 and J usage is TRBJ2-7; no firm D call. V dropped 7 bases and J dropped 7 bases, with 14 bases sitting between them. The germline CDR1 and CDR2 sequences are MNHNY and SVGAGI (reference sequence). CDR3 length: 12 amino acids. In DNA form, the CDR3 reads TGTGCCAGCAAAGACCAGTTTGAGGAGCAGTACTTC. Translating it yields CASKDQFEEQYF.

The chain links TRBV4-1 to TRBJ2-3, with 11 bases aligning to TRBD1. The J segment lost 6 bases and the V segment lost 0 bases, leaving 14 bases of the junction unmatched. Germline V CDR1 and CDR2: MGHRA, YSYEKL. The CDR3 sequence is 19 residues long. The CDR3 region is CASSQDPLLGTGGVDTQYF. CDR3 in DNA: TGCGCCAGCAGCCAAGACCCCCTCCTGGGGACAGGGGGTGTCGATACGCAGTATTTT.

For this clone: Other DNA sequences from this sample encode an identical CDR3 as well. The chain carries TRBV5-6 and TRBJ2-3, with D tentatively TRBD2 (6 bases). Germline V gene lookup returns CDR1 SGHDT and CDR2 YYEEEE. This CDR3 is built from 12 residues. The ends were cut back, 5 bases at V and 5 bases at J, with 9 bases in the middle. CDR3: CASREGIDTQYF. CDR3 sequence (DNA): TGTGCCAGCAGGGAGGGGATAGATACGCAGTATTTT.

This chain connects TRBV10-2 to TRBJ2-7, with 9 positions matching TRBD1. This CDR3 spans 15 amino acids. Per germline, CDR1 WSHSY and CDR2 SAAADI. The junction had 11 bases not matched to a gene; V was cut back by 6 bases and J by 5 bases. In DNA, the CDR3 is TGCGCCAGCAGCCGACCCGGGACAGGGTACCACGAGCAGTACTTC. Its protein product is CASSRPGTGYHEQYF.

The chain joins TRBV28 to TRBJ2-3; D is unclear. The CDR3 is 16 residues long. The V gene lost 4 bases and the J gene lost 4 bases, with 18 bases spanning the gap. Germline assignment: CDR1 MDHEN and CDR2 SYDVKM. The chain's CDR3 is CASSSPPKNEADTQYF. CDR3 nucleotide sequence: TGTGCCAGCAGTTCCCCCCCCAAAAATGAGGCAGATACGCAGTATTTT.

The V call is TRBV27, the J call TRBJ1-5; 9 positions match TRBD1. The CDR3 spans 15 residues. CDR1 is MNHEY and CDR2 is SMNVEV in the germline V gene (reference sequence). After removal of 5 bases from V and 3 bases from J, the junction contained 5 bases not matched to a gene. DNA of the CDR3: TGTGCCAGCAGTCCCACAGGGGGCAACAATCAGCCCCAGCATTTT. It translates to CASSPTGGNNQPQHF.

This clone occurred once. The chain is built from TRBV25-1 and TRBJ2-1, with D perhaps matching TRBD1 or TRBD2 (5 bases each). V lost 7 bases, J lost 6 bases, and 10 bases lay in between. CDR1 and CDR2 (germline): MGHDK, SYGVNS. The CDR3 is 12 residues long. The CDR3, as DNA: TGTGCCAGCACGTATGGGGGCAATGAGCAGTTCTTC. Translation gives CASTYGGNEQFF. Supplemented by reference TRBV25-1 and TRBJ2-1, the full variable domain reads EADIYQTPRYLVIGTGKKITLECSQTMGHDKMYWYQQDPGMELHLIHYSYGVNSTEKGDLSSESTVSRIRTEHFPLTLESARPSHTSQYLCASTYGGNEQFFGPGTRLTVL.

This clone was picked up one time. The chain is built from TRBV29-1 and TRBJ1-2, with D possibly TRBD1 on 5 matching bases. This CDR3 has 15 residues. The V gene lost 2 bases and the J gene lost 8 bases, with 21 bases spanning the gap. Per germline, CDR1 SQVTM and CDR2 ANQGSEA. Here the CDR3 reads CSVEPVGREAEGYTF. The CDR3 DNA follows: TGCAGCGTTGAACCTGTAGGCAGGGAGGCGGAGGGCTACACCTTC.

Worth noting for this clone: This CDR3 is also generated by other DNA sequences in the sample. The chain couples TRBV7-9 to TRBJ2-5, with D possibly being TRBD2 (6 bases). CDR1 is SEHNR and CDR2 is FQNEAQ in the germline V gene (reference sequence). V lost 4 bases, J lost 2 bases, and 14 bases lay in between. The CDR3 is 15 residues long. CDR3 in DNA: TGTGCCAGCAGCTCAACCGGGACTGGGCAAGAGACCCAGTACTTC. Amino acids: CASSSTGTGQETQYF.

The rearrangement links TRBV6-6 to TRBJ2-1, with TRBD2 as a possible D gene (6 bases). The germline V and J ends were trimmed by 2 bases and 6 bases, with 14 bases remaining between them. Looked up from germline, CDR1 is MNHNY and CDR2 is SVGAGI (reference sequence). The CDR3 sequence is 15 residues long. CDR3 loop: CASSYKVQGGNEQFF. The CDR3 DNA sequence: TGTGCCAGCAGTTACAAAGTTCAGGGAGGCAATGAGCAGTTCTTC.

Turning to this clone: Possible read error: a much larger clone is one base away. CDR3 amino acids: CASSFNYEQYF. The CDR3 DNA sequence: TGTGCCAGCAGCTTCAACTACGAGCAGTACTTC. The rearrangement uses TRBV13 and TRBJ2-7; D gene unclear. Trimming removed 3 bases at V and 3 bases at J, with 3 bases between. CDR3 length: 11 residues. Germline lookup yields CDR1 PRHDT and CDR2 FYEKMQ (reference sequence). Full variable domain (remainder filled in from reference TRBV13 and TRBJ2-7): AAGVIQSPRHLIKEKRETATLKCYPIPRHDTVYWYQQGPGQDPQFLISFYEKMQSDKGSIPDRFSAQQFSDYHSELNMSSLELGDSALYFCASSFNYEQYFGPGTRLTVT.

CDR3 sequence reads: CASAGTFGAEQYF. CDR3 DNA sequence: TGTGCCAGCGCCGGGACATTCGGTGCCGAGCAGTACTTC. The rearrangement uses TRBV2 and TRBJ2-7, with D possibly matching TRBD1 (6 bases). From germline, CDR1 is SNHLY and CDR2 FYNNEI. V lost 8 bases, J lost 6 bases, and 17 bases lay in between. This CDR3 spans 13 amino acids. Full variable domain (outside the CDR3, taken from reference TRBV2 and TRBJ2-7): EPEVTQTPSHQVTQMGQEVILRCVPISNHLYFYWYRQILGQKVEFLVSFYNNEISEKSEIFDDQFSVERPDGSNFTLKIRSTKLEDSAMYFCASAGTFGAEQYFGPGTRLTVT.